The next 21 T cell receptor beta chains were all read from a single sample in a study of technical replicates of blood from several donors. Assay: immunoSEQ multiplex PCR; the TCRdb copy retains only in-frame clones and omits some. The data hold approximately 9,000 clones, with about nine tenths observed a single time. The sequenced sample was PBMCs. These receptors came from a human donor in good health.

This clone was detected once. Here the CDR3 DNA reads TGCGCCAGCAGCTTGACCCTAGCGGGAGGCCACAATGAGCAGTTCTTC. It encodes CASSLTLAGGHNEQFF. V and J are TRBV5-1 and TRBJ2-1, with TRBD2 identical over 11 bases. The germline CDR1 and CDR2 sequences are SGHRS and YFSETQ. Germline trimming cut 1 base from V and 5 bases from J; bases unmatched to any gene: 5. This CDR3 has 16 amino acids.

The chain has TRBV5-1 and TRBJ2-3; 8 nucleotides agree with TRBD2. The V gene end was trimmed by 5 bases and the J gene end by 2 bases; junction bases not matched to a gene: 7. The CDR3 contains 15 residues. Germline-derived CDR1 and CDR2 are SGHRS and YFSETQ. The CDR3 region has the DNA TGCGCCAGCAGTACAGCGGGAGTTAACACAGATACGCAGTATTTT. Protein product: CASSTAGVNTDTQYF.

The gene calls are TRBV19 and TRBJ1-4; 12 nucleotides line up with TRBD1. J lost 6 bases, V lost 8 bases, and 7 bases had no gene match. The CDR3 covers 15 residues. CDR1 is LNHDA, CDR2 SQIVND, per germline (reference sequence). The CDR3 DNA reads as TGTGCCAGTTCCGGGACAGGGGGCTCGGATGAAAAACTGTTTTTT. This encodes CASSGTGGSDEKLFF.

V usage is TRBV7-9 and J usage is TRBJ2-4; D perhaps matches TRBD1 (6 bases). In germline, CDR1 is SEHNR, CDR2 FQNEAQ (reference sequence). The CDR3 consists of 15 residues. V lost 5 bases to trimming and J lost 1 base, with 12 bases between them. The CDR3 here is CASSLQGQAKNIQYF. CDR3 coding DNA: TGTGCCAGCAGCCTACAAGGACAGGCCAAAAACATTCAGTACTTC.

The chain links TRBV10-3 to TRBJ2-5; 9 bases map to TRBD2. The CDR3 extends over 15 amino acids. Germline loops: CDR1 ENHRY, CDR2 SYGVKD. V gave up 9 bases and J gave up 2 bases; unmatched junction bases: 10. Here the CDR3 DNA reads TGTGCCATAGCGCGGGAGGGCCGGCGTCAAGAGACCCAGTACTTC. Encoded protein: CAIAREGRRQETQYF.

The genes are TRBV11-2 and TRBJ1-2; no clear D gene. CDR1 and CDR2 (germline): SGHAT, FQNNGV. The CDR3 length is 16 residues. Trimming left V 5 bases short and J 8 bases short, with 24 bases between. Written as DNA, the CDR3 is TGTGCCAGCAGCCCGAGGGTACCCAAGACCGTTTGGGGCTACACCTTC. This gives the protein CASSPRVPKTVWGYTF.

Points on this clone: In this CDR3 the conserved last residue, phenylalanine or tryptophan, is missing, so a read error is likely. No DNA is shown, since the ends of the CDR3 on it are uncertain; the CDR3 is the one TCRdb lists. The chain combines TRBV6-5 with TRBJ2-7; the table's D call, TRBD2, has no DNA check behind it. The CDR3 adds up to 13 amino acids, both ends counted. Looked up from germline, CDR1 is MNHEY and CDR2 is SVGAGI. The CDR3 loop reads CASSTSAGGHPQL.

The chain has TRBV29-1 and TRBJ2-3; weak D call: TRBD1 (6 bases). The CDR3 is made up of 12 amino acids. CDR1 and CDR2 from the germline V gene are SQVTM and ANQGSEA. The V gene lost 8 bases and the J gene lost 5 bases, with 14 bases spanning the gap. The CDR3 bases are TGCAGCTTTCGACAGGATGAAGATACGCAGTATTTT. Translating gives CSFRQDEDTQYF.

The chain recombines TRBV6-5 with TRBJ1-3; the D gene is possibly TRBD1 (5 bases). Germline loops: CDR1 MNHEY, CDR2 SVGAGI. The CDR3 spans 15 residues. The V end lost 0 bases, the J end lost 3 bases, and 9 bases lay between the germline ends. The CDR3 DNA is TGTGCCAGCAGTTACTCTTGGGGGGATGGAAACACCATATATTTT. Amino acid sequence: CASSYSWGDGNTIYF.

A remark on this clone: An end of the junction does not agree with germline; a read error may underlie this. The chain is built from TRBV29-1 and TRBJ2-1; 8 bases match TRBD2. The germline V gene encodes CDR1 SQVTM and CDR2 ANQGSEA. This CDR3 is 16 amino acids long. The CDR3 DNA is TGCAGCGTTGCTCTGCAGACTAGCGTCTCCTACAATGAGCCGTTCTTC. Translation: CSVALQTSVSYNEPFF.

The chain links TRBV5-4 to TRBJ1-3, with D possibly TRBD1 on 6 matching bases. The CDR3 is made up of 16 amino acids. CDR1 SGHNT and CDR2 YYREEE come from the germline V gene (reference sequence). V was cut by 0 bases and J by 2 bases, with 12 bases left in between. Here the CDR3 reads CASSLGQGRPGNTIYF. CDR3 bases: TGTGCCAGCAGCTTGGGTCAGGGGCGTCCTGGAAACACCATATATTTT.

The chain carries TRBV7-2 and TRBJ2-1, with a possible D match to TRBD2 (6 bases). The CDR3 spans 15 residues. Deletions cut 1 base from V and 0 bases from J, with 7 bases between. Per the germline V gene, CDR1 is SGHTA and CDR2 is FQGNSA. The CDR3 protein is CASSLDSGSYNEQFF. The CDR3 region has the DNA TGTGCCAGCAGCTTAGATAGCGGCTCCTACAATGAGCAGTTCTTC.

The chain uses TRBV18 and TRBJ1-1; perhaps TRBD1 as D (5 bases). Germline CDR1 KGHSH, CDR2 LQKENI. The CDR3 spans 13 residues. V was clipped by 5 bases and J by 2 bases, with 9 bases between them. The CDR3 nucleotides read TGTGCCAGCTCATCAGACAGAAACACTGAAGCTTTCTTT. This gives the protein CASSSDRNTEAFF.

V and J are TRBV6-1 and TRBJ1-2; TRBD1 matches at 9 bases. V was clipped by 7 bases and J by 3 bases; unmatched bases: 6. The germline V gene encodes CDR1 MNHNS and CDR2 SASEGT. The CDR3 covers 14 residues. The CDR3, as DNA: TGTGCCAGCACTTCGACAGGGGGGCACTATGGCTACACCTTC. Protein product: CASTSTGGHYGYTF.

This clone was picked up a small number of times. J is TRBJ1-2 and V is TRBV27; D might be TRBD1 (5 bases). Germline V gene lookup returns CDR1 MNHEY and CDR2 SMNVEV (reference sequence). The CDR3 has 13 residues. V lost 2 bases and J lost 7, with 11 bases in between. The CDR3 region is CASSLTGEGGYTF. In nucleotides, the CDR3 is TGTGCCAGCAGTTTAACGGGGGAGGGTGGCTACACCTTC.

This chain joins TRBV7-7 and TRBJ1-4, with 9 bases identical to TRBD1. The CDR3 runs 15 residues. The germline V gene has CDR1 SSHAT and CDR2 FNYEAQ (reference sequence). With V trimmed by 1 base and J by 5 bases, 2 bases remained unmatched. The CDR3 spells CASSLGGTGNEKLFF. Here the CDR3 DNA reads TGTGCCAGCAGCTTAGGGGGGACAGGGAATGAAAAACTGTTTTTT.

The chain employs TRBV7-9 and TRBJ2-2, with TRBD2 as a possible D gene (6 bases). This CDR3 is 15 amino acids long. Germline CDR1 SEHNR, CDR2 FQNEAQ (reference sequence). Trimming left V 0 bases short and J 1 base short, with 6 bases between. The CDR3 loop reads CASSLAGGNTGELFF. For the CDR3, the DNA is TGTGCCAGCAGCTTAGCGGGAGGGAACACCGGGGAGCTGTTTTTT.

This clone was picked up one time. The chain recombines TRBV6-1 with TRBJ1-5, with 7 bases aligning to TRBD1. The CDR3 loop spans 14 amino acids. CDR1 and CDR2 from the germline V gene are MNHNS and SASEGT. The V gene end was trimmed by 6 bases and the J gene end by 4 bases; junction bases not matched to a gene: 6. The CDR3 DNA follows: TGTGCCAGCAGGTATACAGGGGAGAATCAGCCCCAGCATTTT. Translated: CASRYTGENQPQHF.

The chain joins TRBV5-1 to TRBJ1-4; TRBD1 matches at 7 bases. The CDR3 is made up of 15 amino acids. Trimming took 4 bases from V and 8 from J; bases not matched to a gene: 11. Germline CDR1 SGHRS, CDR2 YFSETQ. CDR3: CASSLTGRRGEKLFF. CDR3 bases: TGCGCCAGCAGCCTGACAGGGAGGCGAGGGGAAAAACTGTTTTTT.

V is TRBV28 and J is TRBJ2-7, with D unresolved. The CDR3 has 16 amino acids. The V gene lost 5 bases and the J gene lost 1 base, with 18 bases spanning the gap. Germline V gene data show CDR1 as MDHEN and CDR2 as SYDVKM. The CDR3 coding sequence is TGTGCCAGCAGTCCGCCGGATGGGCTAATATCCTACGAGCAGTACTTC. It is translated as CASSPPDGLISYEQYF.

The CDR3 nucleotides are TGTGCCAGTAGTCCCGGGGGGGCCTCCTACGAGCAGTACTTC. Its translation is CASSPGGASYEQYF. This chain joins TRBV19 and TRBJ2-7; 8 bases line up with TRBD2. Germline CDR1 is LNHDA and CDR2 is SQIVND (reference sequence). The CDR3 is 14 amino acids. With 5 bases clipped from V and 0 bases from J, the junction kept 3 bases outside the gene matches.